A single sample is the source of the 7 T cell receptor beta chains below, sequenced in a study of cytomegalovirus exposure and HLA in healthy donors. Clones were read by immunoSEQ multiplex PCR, and TCRdb kept only the in-frame ones, dropping some. The table shows some 84,000 clones, with approximately 91% occurring only once. The specimen sequenced was PBMCs. These receptors came from a man aged 25 to 45 in good health and CMV-seronegative.

The chain uses TRBV5-1 and TRBJ1-5; no firm D call. The V and J ends lost 2 bases and 4 bases respectively, with 10 bases between them. The CDR3 sequence is 14 residues long. From germline, CDR1 is SGHRS and CDR2 YFSETQ. The CDR3 reads CASSFGPGNQPQHF. The CDR3 DNA sequence: TGCGCCAGCAGCTTCGGACCGGGAAATCAGCCCCAGCATTTT.

This clone has just one count. The chain is built from TRBV18 and TRBJ2-5, with D possibly TRBD1 on 6 matching bases. Trimming stripped 4 bases from V and 2 bases from J, with 11 bases between. This CDR3 spans 14 amino acids. From germline, CDR1 is KGHSH and CDR2 LQKENI. The CDR3 region has the DNA TGTGCCAGCTCACAACCGGGACATCAAGAGACCCAGTACTTC. Translation gives CASSQPGHQETQYF. Drawing the rest from reference TRBV18 and TRBJ2-5, the complete variable domain is NAGVMQNPRHLVRRRGQEARLRCSPMKGHSHVYWYRQLPEEGLKFMVYLQKENIIDESGMPKERFSAEFPKEGPSILRIQQVVRGDSAAYFCASSQPGHQETQYFGPGTRLLVL.

The chain carries TRBV2 and TRBJ2-1; D unclear. V lost 4 bases and J 8 bases, leaving 15 bases between the germline ends. This CDR3 has 14 residues. Germline values: CDR1 SNHLY, CDR2 FYNNEI. CDR3 residues: CASSGIFSNDEQFF. The CDR3 nucleotides read TGTGCCAGCAGTGGGATTTTTAGCAACGATGAGCAGTTCTTC. Based on the CDR3 plus reference TRBV2 and TRBJ2-1, the full variable domain is EPEVTQTPSHQVTQMGQEVILRCVPISNHLYFYWYRQILGQKVEFLVSFYNNEISEKSEIFDDQFSVERPDGSNFTLKIRSTKLEDSAMYFCASSGIFSNDEQFFGPGTRLTVL.

The chain employs TRBV28 and TRBJ1-4, with TRBD1 as a possible D gene (5 bases). The CDR3 is 16 amino acids. Germline V gene data show CDR1 as MDHEN and CDR2 as SYDVKM. The V gene lost 4 bases and the J gene lost 8 bases, with 20 bases spanning the gap. Here the CDR3 reads CASSSPIMQGYEKLFF. For the CDR3, the DNA is TGTGCCAGCAGTTCACCCATCATGCAGGGTTACGAAAAACTGTTTTTT.

This clone was detected only once. The chain couples TRBV30 to TRBJ1-2; D is unclear. CDR3 length: 16 residues. Trimming stripped 3 bases from V and 1 base from J, with 18 bases between. Germline values: CDR1 GTSNPN, CDR2 SVGIG (reference sequence). As DNA, the CDR3 is TGTGCCTGGAGCCCCGGCGGCGGAGGACTTAACTATGGCTACACCTTC. It specifies CAWSPGGGGLNYGYTF.

This rearrangement joins TRBV10-3 to TRBJ2-5, with a possible D match to TRBD2 (7 bases). V was pared by 2 bases and J by 9 bases, with 16 bases between. Germline V gives CDR1 ENHRY, CDR2 SYGVKD. The CDR3 consists of 14 residues. The CDR3 loop is CAISEIGGGQPQYF. The CDR3 DNA reads as TGTGCCATCAGTGAGATTGGCGGGGGCCAGCCCCAGTACTTC.

The chain has TRBV6-5 and TRBJ2-2; the match to TRBD2 covers 11 bases. Trimming removed 3 bases from V and 5 bases from J; junction bases left unmatched: 2. Germline CDR1 MNHEY, CDR2 SVGAGI. The CDR3 totals 15 residues. The chain's CDR3 is CASSYRLAGTGELFF. The DNA for the CDR3 is TGTGCCAGCAGTTATAGACTAGCGGGAACCGGGGAGCTGTTTTTT.